What follows describes a single TCR beta chain. Its specificity is unknown. This entry is derived from a study of CD8+CD57+ T cells in acquired aplastic anemia. Study summary: Sorting CD4+ and CD8+ cells gave DNA averaging approximately 3 ug. Study-wide results and limits: Common to patients and controls were about 31 CD8+ CDR3 sequences. With respect to CD8+ Simpson's diversity, patients and controls did not differ significantly.

Germline values: CDR1 MNHEY, CDR2 SVGAGI. The CDR3 sequence is 13 residues long. Trimming shortened V by 5 bases and J by 1 base, and 8 bases separated the two germline ends. Using genomic DNA as the template, TCR beta VDJ and CDR3 profiling was carried out. TCRdb analysed the reads with MiXCR anew, one entry per CDR3 protein. The sample includes about 70,000 distinct CDR3 sequences, roughly half of them seen just once. V gene TRBV6-5 combines with J gene TRBJ1-1; D call uncertain. The clonotype was recovered from a human donor in good health, serving as a control. The sequencing input was sorted CD4+, CD8+, or CD8+CD57+ T cells (not recorded which) from PBMCs. The CDR3 spells CASSKAENTEAFF. CDR3 in DNA: TGTGCCAGCAGTAAAGCTGAGAACACTGAAGCTTTCTTT.